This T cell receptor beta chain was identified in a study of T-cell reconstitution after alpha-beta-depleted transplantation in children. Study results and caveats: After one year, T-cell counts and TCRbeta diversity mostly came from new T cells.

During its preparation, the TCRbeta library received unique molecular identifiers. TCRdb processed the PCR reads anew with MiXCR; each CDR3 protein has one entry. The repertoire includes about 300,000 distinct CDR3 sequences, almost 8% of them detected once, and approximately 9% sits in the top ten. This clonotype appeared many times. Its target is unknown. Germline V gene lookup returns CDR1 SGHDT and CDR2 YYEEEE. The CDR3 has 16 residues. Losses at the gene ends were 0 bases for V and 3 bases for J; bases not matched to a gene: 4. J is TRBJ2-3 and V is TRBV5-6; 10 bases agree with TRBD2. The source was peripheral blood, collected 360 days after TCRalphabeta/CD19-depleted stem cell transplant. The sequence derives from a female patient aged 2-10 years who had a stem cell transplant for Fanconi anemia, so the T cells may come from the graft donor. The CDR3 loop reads CASSLELAGSTDTQYF. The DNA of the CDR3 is TGTGCCAGCAGCTTGGAACTAGCGGGGAGTACAGATACGCAGTATTTT.